Sequencing of this TCR beta chain was carried out in a study of OX40 agonist ivuxolimab in advanced cancers. In its sample, this clone was seen a few times. Germline V gene data show CDR1 as ENHRY and CDR2 as SYGVKD. With V trimmed by 6 bases and J by 7 bases, 16 bases remained unmatched. The length of the CDR3 is 16 residues. Libraries were prepared by immunoSEQ multiplex PCR; TCRdb keeps only in-frame clonotypes and omits some of them. The sample yields tens of thousands of clones, under 85% seen once. This chain connects TRBV10-3 to TRBJ1-2; 8 bases line up with TRBD1. The sample in question was CD4+ or CD8+ T cells sorted from blood, obtained in a trial of the OX40 agonist ivuxolimab. The TCR originated in an adult with an advanced solid tumor such as melanoma, head and neck, liver or kidney cancer. As DNA, the CDR3 is TGTGCCATCAGAGCAACTCAGGGGGCGGTTTCGTCTGGCTACACCTTC. It yields the protein CAIRATQGAVSSGYTF.